A single sample gave rise to the 16 T cell receptor beta chains below, sequenced in a study of OX40 agonist ivuxolimab in advanced cancers. Method: immunoSEQ multiplex PCR; TCRdb's copy keeps in-frame clones and lacks some. The profile covers around 45,000 clones, with approximately 89% appearing a single time and around 6% taken by the ten largest. The specimen was CD4+ or CD8+ T cells sorted from blood, collected in a trial of the OX40 agonist ivuxolimab. The receptors here all came from an adult with an advanced solid tumor such as melanoma, head and neck, liver or kidney cancer.

Here the CDR3 DNA reads TGCGCCAGCAGCTCTTGGGACGGCAACACCGGGGAGCTGTTTTTT. This gives the protein CASSSWDGNTGELFF. The rearrangement uses TRBV5-1 and TRBJ2-2; D might be TRBD1 or TRBD2, each matching 5 bases. The CDR3 loop spans 15 amino acids. Germline loops: CDR1 SGHRS, CDR2 YFSETQ. V lost 3 bases and J lost 2, with 11 bases in between.

The rearrangement links TRBV12-5 to TRBJ2-1; tentative D call: TRBD1 (5 bases). The CDR3 runs to 13 residues. The V end lost 7 bases, the J end lost 5 bases, and 12 bases lay between the germline ends. CDR1 and CDR2 (germline): LGHNT, FRNRAP. This CDR3 is CASASKGDNEQFF. Here the CDR3 DNA reads TGTGCTAGTGCTTCGAAAGGGGACAATGAGCAGTTCTTC.

CDR3 protein: CASSREGQGGTPLHF. The CDR3 DNA follows: TGCGCCAGCAGCCGCGAGGGTCAGGGGGGGACTCCCCTCCACTTT. V usage is TRBV4-1 and J usage is TRBJ1-6; 7 bases are a match to TRBD1. From germline, CDR1 is MGHRA and CDR2 YSYEKL. Losses at the gene ends were 4 bases for V and 13 bases for J; bases not matched to a gene: 13. CDR3 length: 15 amino acids.

The chain carries TRBV9 and TRBJ2-2, with 7 bases lining up with TRBD1. V shed 6 bases, J shed 4 bases, and the junction held 15 bases outside the gene matches. Per the germline V gene, CDR1 is SGDLS and CDR2 is YYNGEE. There are 17 residues in the CDR3. The CDR3 DNA sequence: TGTGCCAGCACGCACTCGGACAGGTTACCCAGCACCGGGGAGCTGTTTTTT. It codes for CASTHSDRLPSTGELFF.

The chain uses TRBV5-4 and TRBJ2-3; 12 bases are a match to TRBD2. V lost 0 bases and J lost 14; bases outside the gene matches: 16. The length of the CDR3 is 17 residues. CDR1 and CDR2 (germline): SGHNT, YYREEE (reference sequence). The CDR3 bases are TGTGCCAGCAGCTTGGACGTGACTAGCGGGAGCGGATTAAATGGGTATTTT. Translating gives CASSLDVTSGSGLNGYF.

The CDR3 reads CAISESGDYDEQYF. DNA for the CDR3: TGTGCCATCAGTGAATCAGGGGATTATGACGAGCAGTACTTC. The chain recombines TRBV10-3 with TRBJ2-7; TRBD1 is a possible D gene (6 bases). Germline V gene data show CDR1 as ENHRY and CDR2 as SYGVKD. V dropped 3 bases and J dropped 5 bases, with 14 bases sitting between them. The CDR3 runs 14 residues.

The chain combines TRBV5-6 with TRBJ2-1, with TRBD2 as a possible D gene (6 bases). Looked up from germline, CDR1 is SGHDT and CDR2 is YYEEEE. V lost 4 bases and J lost 7, with 9 bases in between. There are 12 residues in the CDR3. The CDR3 protein is CASSDSGNEQFF. The DNA for the CDR3 is TGTGCCAGCAGCGATAGCGGAAATGAGCAGTTCTTC.

The chain recombines TRBV29-1 with TRBJ1-2, with D perhaps matching TRBD1 (5 bases). Germline V lookup: CDR1 SQVTM, CDR2 ANQGSEA. The CDR3 extends over 12 amino acids. Trimming shortened V by 7 bases and J by 4 bases, and 13 bases separated the two germline ends. The DNA of the CDR3 is TGCAGCGCCTCCGGGGCCCTCTATGGCTACACCTTC. It specifies CSASGALYGYTF.

The chain is built from TRBV13 and TRBJ2-5; D is undetermined. Trimming took 0 bases from V and 1 from J, leaving 9 bases between them. Germline V gene lookup returns CDR1 PRHDT and CDR2 FYEKMQ (reference sequence). The CDR3 loop spans 15 amino acids. The CDR3 here is CASSLGRRAQETQYF. The CDR3 bases are TGTGCCAGCAGCTTAGGTCGTAGGGCCCAAGAGACCCAGTACTTC.

The gene calls are TRBV25-1 and TRBJ1-1; D is possibly TRBD1 (6 bases). Per germline, CDR1 MGHDK and CDR2 SYGVNS. V lost 6 bases, J lost 4 bases, and 18 bases lay in between. This CDR3 contains 15 residues. The CDR3 loop is CASRGWGAVGTEAFF. The CDR3 DNA sequence: TGTGCCAGCAGGGGTTGGGGGGCGGTCGGCACTGAAGCTTTCTTT.

The chain couples TRBV4-1 to TRBJ1-5; D is unclear. The CDR3 totals 17 residues. V was trimmed by 0 bases and J by 5 bases, leaving 17 bases between them. The germline V gene encodes CDR1 MGHRA and CDR2 YSYEKL. The CDR3 loop reads CASSQDPPQTYHQPQHF. The CDR3 nucleotides read TGCGCCAGCAGCCAAGACCCCCCTCAGACTTACCATCAGCCCCAGCATTTT.

This clone was picked up one time. This chain links TRBV4-1 with TRBJ2-7; 8 bases map to TRBD1. The CDR3 runs 16 residues. Germline V gives CDR1 MGHRA, CDR2 YSYEKL. Unmatched junction bases numbered 7, after V lost 0 bases and J lost 3 bases. CDR3 loop: CASSQERPGQDYEQYF. CDR3 DNA sequence: TGCGCCAGCAGCCAAGAGAGGCCGGGACAGGACTACGAGCAGTACTTC.

The chain is built from TRBV5-1 and TRBJ2-5; D perhaps matches TRBD2 (6 bases). Per germline, CDR1 SGHRS and CDR2 YFSETQ. V was pared by 4 bases and J by 5 bases, with 12 bases between. This CDR3 has 13 residues. The CDR3 is CASSAPGLETQYF. The CDR3 nucleotides read TGCGCCAGCAGCGCCCCGGGACTTGAGACCCAGTACTTC.

The chain employs TRBV4-3 and TRBJ1-1; D possibly corresponds to TRBD1 (6 bases). The CDR3 sequence is 15 residues long. Between the trimmed V and J ends, which lost 0 bases and 3 bases, there was a span of 11 bases. Germline V gene data show CDR1 as LGHNA and CDR2 as YSLEER. In DNA, the CDR3 is TGCGCCAGCAGCCAAGATACAGGGAGGTACACTGAAGCTTTCTTT. Its protein product is CASSQDTGRYTEAFF.

CDR3 protein: CAISTAYTYEQYV. The CDR3 DNA is TGTGCCATCTCCACGGCGTACACCTACGAGCAGTACGTC. The V call is TRBV10-3, the J call TRBJ2-7; D not resolved. The germline V gene encodes CDR1 ENHRY and CDR2 SYGVKD. The CDR3 is 13 amino acids. V lost 8 bases and J 2 bases, leaving 13 bases between the germline ends.

The DNA for the CDR3 is TGTGCCAGCAGTATTGTCATCGAAGCTTTCTTT. It is translated as CASSIVIEAFF. V gene TRBV6-1 combines with J gene TRBJ1-1, with unresolved D. In germline, CDR1 is MNHNS, CDR2 SASEGT. The CDR3 covers 11 residues. V was shortened by 5 bases and J by 8 bases, with 9 bases between the two germline ends.